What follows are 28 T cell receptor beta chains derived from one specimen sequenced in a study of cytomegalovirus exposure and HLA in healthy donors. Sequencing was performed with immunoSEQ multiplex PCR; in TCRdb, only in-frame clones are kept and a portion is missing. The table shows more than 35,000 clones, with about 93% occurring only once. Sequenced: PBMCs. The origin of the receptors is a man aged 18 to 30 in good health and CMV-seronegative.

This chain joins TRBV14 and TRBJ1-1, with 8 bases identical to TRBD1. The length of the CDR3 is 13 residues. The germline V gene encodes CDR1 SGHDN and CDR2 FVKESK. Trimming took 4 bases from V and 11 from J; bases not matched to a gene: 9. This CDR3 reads CASSRDRGEEAFF. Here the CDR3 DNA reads TGTGCCAGCAGCCGTGACAGGGGAGAAGAGGCTTTCTTT.

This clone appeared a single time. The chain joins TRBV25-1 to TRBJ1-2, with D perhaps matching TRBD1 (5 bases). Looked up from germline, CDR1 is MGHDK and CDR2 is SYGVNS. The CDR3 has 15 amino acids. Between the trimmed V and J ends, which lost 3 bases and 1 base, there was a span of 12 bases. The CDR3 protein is CASSEGGPYNYGYTF. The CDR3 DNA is TGTGCCAGCAGTGAGGGGGGACCGTATAACTATGGCTACACCTTC.

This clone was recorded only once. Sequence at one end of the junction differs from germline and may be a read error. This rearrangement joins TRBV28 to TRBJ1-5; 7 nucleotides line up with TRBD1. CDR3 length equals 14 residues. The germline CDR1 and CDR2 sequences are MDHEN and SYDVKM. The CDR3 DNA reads TGTGCCAGCACTTTAGGACAGGGCAATCAGCCCCAGCATTTT. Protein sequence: CASTLGQGNQPQHF.

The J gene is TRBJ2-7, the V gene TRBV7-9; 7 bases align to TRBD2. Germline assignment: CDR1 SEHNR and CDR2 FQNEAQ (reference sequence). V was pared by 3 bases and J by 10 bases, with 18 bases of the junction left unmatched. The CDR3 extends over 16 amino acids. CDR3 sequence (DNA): TGTGCCAGCAGCTTCGCCACGAGTGGCGGGAGAAGTCAACAGTACTTC. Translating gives CASSFATSGGRSQQYF.

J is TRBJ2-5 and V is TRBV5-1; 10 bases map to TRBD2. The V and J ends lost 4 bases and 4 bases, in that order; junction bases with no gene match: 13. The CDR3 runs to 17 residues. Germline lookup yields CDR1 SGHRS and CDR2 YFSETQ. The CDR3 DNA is TGCGCCAGCAGCCGATCCGTCGGAGCGGGAGGGCGAGAGACCCAGTACTTC. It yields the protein CASSRSVGAGGRETQYF. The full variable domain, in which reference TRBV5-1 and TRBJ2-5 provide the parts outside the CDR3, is KAGVTQTPRYLIKTRGQQVTLSCSPISGHRSVSWYQQTPGQGLQFLFEYFSETQRNKGNFPGRFSGRQFSNSRSEMNVSTLELGDSALYLCASSRSVGAGGRETQYFGPGTRLLVL.

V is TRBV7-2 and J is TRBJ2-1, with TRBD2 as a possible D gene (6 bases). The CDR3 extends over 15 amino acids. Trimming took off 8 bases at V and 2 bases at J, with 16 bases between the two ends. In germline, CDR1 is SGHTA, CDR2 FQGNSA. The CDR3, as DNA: TGTGCCAGCGCCTATAGACTAGATCCCTACAATGAGCAGTTCTTC. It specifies CASAYRLDPYNEQFF. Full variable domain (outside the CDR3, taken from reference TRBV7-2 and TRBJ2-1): GAGVSQSPSNKVTEKGKDVELRCDPISGHTALYWYRQSLGQGLEFLIYFQGNSAPDKSGLPSDRFSAERTGGSVSTLTIQRTQQEDSAVYLCASAYRLDPYNEQFFGPGTRLTVL.

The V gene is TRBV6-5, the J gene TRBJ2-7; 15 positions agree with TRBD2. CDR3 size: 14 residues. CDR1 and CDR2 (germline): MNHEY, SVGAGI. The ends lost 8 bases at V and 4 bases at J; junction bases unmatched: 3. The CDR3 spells CASGGTSGGYEQYF. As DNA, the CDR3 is TGTGCCAGCGGAGGGACTAGCGGGGGGTACGAGCAGTACTTC.

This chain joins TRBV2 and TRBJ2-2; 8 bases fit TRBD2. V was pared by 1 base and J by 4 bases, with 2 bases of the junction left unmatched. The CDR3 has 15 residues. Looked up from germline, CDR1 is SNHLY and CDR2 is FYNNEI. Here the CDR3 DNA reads TGTGCCAGCAGTGAAGGGACTAGCTTCACCGGGGAGCTGTTTTTT. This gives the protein CASSEGTSFTGELFF.

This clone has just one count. CDR3 sequence: CASSLLHLRQGGRAFF. In DNA form, the CDR3 reads TGTGCCAGCAGTCTCCTTCATCTTCGACAGGGAGGTAGGGCTTTCTTT. The V call is TRBV27, the J call TRBJ1-1, with 7 bases matching TRBD1. Unmatched junction bases numbered 20, after V lost 5 bases and J lost 11 bases. The CDR3 is 16 residues long. Looked up from germline, CDR1 is MNHEY and CDR2 is SMNVEV (reference sequence).

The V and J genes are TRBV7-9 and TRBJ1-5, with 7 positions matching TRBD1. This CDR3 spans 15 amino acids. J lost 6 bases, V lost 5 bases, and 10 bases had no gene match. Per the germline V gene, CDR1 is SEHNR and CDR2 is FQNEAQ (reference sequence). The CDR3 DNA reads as TGTGCCAGCAGCAAAGCAGGGGGAGGTGGTCAGCCCCAGCATTTT. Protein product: CASSKAGGGGQPQHF.

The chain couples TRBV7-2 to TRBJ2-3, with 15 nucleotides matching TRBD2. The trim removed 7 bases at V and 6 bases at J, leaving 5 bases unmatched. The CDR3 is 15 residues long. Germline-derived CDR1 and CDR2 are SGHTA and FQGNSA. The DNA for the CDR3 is TGTGCCAGCACCCCCGGGACTAGCGGGAGGGATACGCAGTATTTT. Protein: CASTPGTSGRDTQYF.

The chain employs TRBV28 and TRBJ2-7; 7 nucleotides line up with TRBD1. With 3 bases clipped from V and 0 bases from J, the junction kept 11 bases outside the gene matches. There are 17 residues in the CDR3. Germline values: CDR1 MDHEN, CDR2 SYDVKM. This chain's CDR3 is CASSFIPTGRYSYEQYF. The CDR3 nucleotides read TGTGCCAGCAGTTTTATCCCGACAGGGCGATACTCCTACGAGCAGTACTTC.

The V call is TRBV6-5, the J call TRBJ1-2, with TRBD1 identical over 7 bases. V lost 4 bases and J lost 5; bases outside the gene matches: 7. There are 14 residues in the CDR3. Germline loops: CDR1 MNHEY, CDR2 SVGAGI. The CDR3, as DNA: TGTGCCAGCAGTTCCACAGGGGCGCGATATGGCTACACCTTC. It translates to CASSSTGARYGYTF.

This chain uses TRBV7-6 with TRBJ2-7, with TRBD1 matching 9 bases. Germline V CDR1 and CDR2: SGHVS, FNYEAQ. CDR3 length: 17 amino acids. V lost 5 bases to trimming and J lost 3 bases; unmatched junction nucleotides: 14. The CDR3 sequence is CASSPGTGSSFFYEQYF. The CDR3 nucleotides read TGTGCCAGCAGCCCCGGGACAGGGAGCTCCTTCTTCTACGAGCAGTACTTC.

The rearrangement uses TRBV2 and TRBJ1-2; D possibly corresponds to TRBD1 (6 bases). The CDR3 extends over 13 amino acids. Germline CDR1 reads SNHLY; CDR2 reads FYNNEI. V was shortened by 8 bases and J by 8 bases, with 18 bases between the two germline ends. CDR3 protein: CASRGRGWDGYTF. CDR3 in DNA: TGTGCCAGCCGGGGCAGGGGATGGGACGGCTACACCTTC.

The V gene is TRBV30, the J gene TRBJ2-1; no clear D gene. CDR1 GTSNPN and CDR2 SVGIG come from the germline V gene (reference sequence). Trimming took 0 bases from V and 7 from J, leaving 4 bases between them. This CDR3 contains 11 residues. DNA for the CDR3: TGTGCCTGGAGTGTACTAAATGAGCAGTTCTTC. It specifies CAWSVLNEQFF.

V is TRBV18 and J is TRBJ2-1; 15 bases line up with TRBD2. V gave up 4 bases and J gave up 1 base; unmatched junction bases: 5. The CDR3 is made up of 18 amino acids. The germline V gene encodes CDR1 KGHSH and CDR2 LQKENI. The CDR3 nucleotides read TGTGCCAGCTCACGGACTAGCGGGAGGGCCAAGTCCTACAATGAGCAGTTCTTC. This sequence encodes CASSRTSGRAKSYNEQFF.

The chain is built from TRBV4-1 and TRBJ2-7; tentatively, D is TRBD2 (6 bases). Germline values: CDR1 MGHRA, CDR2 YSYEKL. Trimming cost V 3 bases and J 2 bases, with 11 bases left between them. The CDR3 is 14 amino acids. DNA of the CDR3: TGCGCCAGCAGCCATTCGGGGAGGACCTACGAGCAGTACTTC. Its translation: CASSHSGRTYEQYF.

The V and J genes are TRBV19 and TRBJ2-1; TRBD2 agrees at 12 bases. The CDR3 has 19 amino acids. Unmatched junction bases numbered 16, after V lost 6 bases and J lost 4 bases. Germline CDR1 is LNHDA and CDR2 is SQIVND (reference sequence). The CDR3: CASSNLGLAGRDNYNEQFF. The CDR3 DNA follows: TGTGCCAGTAGCAATTTGGGACTAGCGGGCCGGGATAATTACAATGAGCAGTTCTTC.

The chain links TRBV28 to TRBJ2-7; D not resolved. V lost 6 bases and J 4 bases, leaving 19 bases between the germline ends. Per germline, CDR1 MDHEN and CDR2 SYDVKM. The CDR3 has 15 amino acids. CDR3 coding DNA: TGTGCCAGCAGCCAAACTGTTGCGAGCCAATACGAGCAGTACTTC. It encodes CASSQTVASQYEQYF.

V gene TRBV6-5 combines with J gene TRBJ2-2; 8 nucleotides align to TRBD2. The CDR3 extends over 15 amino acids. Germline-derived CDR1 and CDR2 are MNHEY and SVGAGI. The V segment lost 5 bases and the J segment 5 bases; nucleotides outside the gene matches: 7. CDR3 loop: CASSKGRGATGELFF. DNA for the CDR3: TGTGCCAGCAGTAAGGGGCGGGGGGCGACCGGGGAGCTGTTTTTT.

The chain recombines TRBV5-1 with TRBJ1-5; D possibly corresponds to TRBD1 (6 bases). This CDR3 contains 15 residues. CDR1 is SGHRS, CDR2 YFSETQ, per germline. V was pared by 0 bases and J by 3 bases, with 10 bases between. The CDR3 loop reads CASSLEDSNNQPQHF. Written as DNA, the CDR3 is TGCGCCAGCAGCTTGGAGGACAGCAACAATCAGCCCCAGCATTTT.

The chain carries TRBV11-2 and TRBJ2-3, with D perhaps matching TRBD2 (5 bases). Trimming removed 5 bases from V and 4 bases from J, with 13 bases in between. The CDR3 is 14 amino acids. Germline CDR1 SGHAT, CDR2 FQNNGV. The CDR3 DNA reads TGTGCCAGCAGCCAGTTACTGAGGGCAGATACGCAGTATTTT. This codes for CASSQLLRADTQYF.

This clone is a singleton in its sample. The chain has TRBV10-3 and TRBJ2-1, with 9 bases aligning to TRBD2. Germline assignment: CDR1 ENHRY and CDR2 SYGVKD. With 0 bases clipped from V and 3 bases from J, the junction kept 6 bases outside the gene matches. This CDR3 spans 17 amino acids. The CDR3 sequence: CAISESKAGGGYNEQFF. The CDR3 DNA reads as TGTGCCATCAGTGAGTCAAAGGCGGGGGGGGGCTACAATGAGCAGTTCTTC.

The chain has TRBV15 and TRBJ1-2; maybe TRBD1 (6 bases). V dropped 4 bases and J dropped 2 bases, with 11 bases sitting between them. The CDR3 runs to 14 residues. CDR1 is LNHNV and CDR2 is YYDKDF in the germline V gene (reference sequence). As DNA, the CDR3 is TGTGCCACCAGCACGAGGGGGACAAACTATGGCTACACCTTC. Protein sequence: CATSTRGTNYGYTF.

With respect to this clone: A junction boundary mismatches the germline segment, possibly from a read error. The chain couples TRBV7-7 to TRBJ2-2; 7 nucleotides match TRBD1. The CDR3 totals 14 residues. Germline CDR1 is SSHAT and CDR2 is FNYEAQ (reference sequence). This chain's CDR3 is CASSRGQSAGELFF. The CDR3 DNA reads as TGTGCTAGCAGCCGGGGACAGTCTGCCGGGGAGCTGTTTTTT.

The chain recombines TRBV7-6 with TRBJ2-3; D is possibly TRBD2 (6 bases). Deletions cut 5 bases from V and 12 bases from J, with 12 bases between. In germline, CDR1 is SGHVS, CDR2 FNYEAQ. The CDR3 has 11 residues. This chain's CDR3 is CASSQAGSQYF. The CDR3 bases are TGTGCCAGCAGCCAGGCGGGATCTCAGTATTTT.

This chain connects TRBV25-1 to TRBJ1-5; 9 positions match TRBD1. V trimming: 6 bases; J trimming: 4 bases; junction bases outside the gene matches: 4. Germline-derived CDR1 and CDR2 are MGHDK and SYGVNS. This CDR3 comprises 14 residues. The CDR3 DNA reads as TGTGCCAGCAGGGGACAGGGTGGGAATCAGCCCCAGCATTTT. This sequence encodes CASRGQGGNQPQHF. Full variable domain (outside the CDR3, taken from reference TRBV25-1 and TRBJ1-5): EADIYQTPRYLVIGTGKKITLECSQTMGHDKMYWYQQDPGMELHLIHYSYGVNSTEKGDLSSESTVSRIRTEHFPLTLESARPSHTSQYLCASRGQGGNQPQHFGDGTRLSIL.